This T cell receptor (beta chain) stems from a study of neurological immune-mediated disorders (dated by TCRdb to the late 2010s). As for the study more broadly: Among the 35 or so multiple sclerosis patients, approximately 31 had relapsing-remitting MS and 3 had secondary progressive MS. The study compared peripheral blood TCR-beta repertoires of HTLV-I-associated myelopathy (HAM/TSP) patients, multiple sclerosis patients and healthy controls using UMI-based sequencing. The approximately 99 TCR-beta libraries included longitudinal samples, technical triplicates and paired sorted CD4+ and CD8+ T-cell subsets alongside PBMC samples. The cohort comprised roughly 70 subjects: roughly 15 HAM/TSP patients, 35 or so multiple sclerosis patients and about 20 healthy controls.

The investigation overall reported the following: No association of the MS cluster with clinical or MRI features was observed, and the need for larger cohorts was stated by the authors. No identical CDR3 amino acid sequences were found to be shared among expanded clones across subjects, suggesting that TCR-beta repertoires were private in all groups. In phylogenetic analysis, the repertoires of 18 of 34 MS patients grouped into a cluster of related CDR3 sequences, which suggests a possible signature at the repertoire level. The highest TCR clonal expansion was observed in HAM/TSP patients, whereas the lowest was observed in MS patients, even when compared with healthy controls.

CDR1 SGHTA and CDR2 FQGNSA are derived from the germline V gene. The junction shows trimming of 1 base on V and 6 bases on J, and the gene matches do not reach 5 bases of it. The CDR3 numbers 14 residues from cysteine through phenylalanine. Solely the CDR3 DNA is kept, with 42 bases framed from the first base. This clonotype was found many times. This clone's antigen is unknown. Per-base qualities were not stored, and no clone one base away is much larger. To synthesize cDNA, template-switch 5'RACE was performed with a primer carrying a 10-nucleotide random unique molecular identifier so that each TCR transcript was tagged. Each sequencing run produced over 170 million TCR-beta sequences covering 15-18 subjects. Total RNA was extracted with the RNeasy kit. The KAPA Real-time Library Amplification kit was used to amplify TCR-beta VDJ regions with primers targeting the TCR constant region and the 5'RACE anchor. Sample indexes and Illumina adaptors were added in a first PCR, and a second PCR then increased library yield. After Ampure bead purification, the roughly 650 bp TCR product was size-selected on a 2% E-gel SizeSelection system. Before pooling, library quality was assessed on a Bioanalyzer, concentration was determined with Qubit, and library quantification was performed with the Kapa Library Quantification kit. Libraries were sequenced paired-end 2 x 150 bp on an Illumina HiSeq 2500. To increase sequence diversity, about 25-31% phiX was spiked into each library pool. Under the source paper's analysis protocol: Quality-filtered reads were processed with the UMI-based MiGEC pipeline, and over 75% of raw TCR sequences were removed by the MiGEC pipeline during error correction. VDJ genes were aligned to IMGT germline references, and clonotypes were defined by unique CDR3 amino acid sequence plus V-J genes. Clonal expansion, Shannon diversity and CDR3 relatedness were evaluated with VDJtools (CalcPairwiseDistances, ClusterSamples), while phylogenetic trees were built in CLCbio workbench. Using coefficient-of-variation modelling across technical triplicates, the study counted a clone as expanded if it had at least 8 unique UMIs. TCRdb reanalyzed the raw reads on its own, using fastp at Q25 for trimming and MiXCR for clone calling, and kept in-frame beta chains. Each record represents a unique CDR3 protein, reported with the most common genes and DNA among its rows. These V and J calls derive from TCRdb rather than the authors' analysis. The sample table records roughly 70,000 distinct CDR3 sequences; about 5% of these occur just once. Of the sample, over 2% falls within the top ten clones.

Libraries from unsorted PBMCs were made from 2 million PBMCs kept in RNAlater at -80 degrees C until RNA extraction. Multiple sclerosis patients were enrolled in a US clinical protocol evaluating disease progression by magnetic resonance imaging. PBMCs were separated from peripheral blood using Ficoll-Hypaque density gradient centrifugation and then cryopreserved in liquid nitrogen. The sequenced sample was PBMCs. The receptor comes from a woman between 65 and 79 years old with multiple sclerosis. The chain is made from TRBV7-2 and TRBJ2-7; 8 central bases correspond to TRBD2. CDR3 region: CASSLGSAGAEQYF. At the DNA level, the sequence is TGTGCCAGCAGCTTAGGGTCAGCGGGAGCCGAGCAGTACTTC.